This TCR beta chain emerged from a study of T cells in Graves' hyperthyroidism and ophthalmopathy. CDR3 length equals 16 residues. V shed 1 base and J 2 bases; nucleotides not matched to a gene: 7. The germline V gene encodes CDR1 SGHRS and CDR2 YFSETQ. General observations from the study: The model anticipated ophthalmopathy a median about six months pre-onset. Expanded thyroid clonotypes (above 0.001) were mostly also found in blood. Ophthalmopathy stood apart from stable hyperthyroidism in a 13 V-J model.

This clonotype has only a few counts. The antigen is not known. Diagnosis rested on symptoms, serum thyroxine and TRAb, thyroid ultrasound, and orbital computed tomography. TCR beta CDR3 regions were amplified from RNA transcripts. HTBI primers drove first-round RT-PCR of the TCR CDR3. TCRdb reprocessed the multiplex PCR reads with MiXCR, giving one entry per CDR3 protein. The sample includes 500,000 to 750,000 distinct CDR3 sequences, approximately 44% of them seen just once. The chain couples TRBV5-1 to TRBJ2-5; 8 bases align to TRBD2. The sequenced sample consisted of peripheral blood or thyroid tissue (not recorded which). The source of this sequence is a woman aged 18-29 years with Graves' hyperthyroidism. DNA of the CDR3: TGCGCCAGCAGCTTGTTCGCCGGGAGGGAACAAGAGACCCAGTACTTC. This sequence encodes CASSLFAGREQETQYF.